This T cell receptor beta chain derives from a study of blood T cells in healthy people across ages. The study's findings and limits: Donor CMV status, an unknown factor, possibly confounded changes in expanded clonotypes. Estimates of total diversity, which came from one million sequenced T cells, were considered to be underestimates.

In regard to this clonotype: As yet, its antigen is unknown.

The second PCR ran about 6 to 11 cycles with a sample-barcoded 5' primer and J-beta primers. MiXCR, run by TCRdb on the 5' RACE reads, gives a single entry per CDR3 protein. The sample lists over 600,000 distinct CDR3 sequences, approximately 21% seen once, with 3% to 4.5% in the top ten. Germline V gene data show CDR1 as LGHDT and CDR2 as YNNKEL (reference sequence). J lost 6 bases, V lost 3 bases, and 7 bases had no gene match. The CDR3 contains 14 residues. Caucasian, healthy and from Russia, the donors were aged between about 6 and 90. Per individual sample, total RNA of at least 5.5 micrograms was extracted.

Sequenced input: blood. The origin of this receptor is a man between 65 and 85 years old in good health. V usage is TRBV3-1 and J usage is TRBJ2-7; 8 bases align to TRBD2. CDR3 in amino acids: CASSHSGVSPEQYF. CDR3 bases: TGTGCCAGCAGCCATAGCGGGGTGTCGCCCGAGCAGTACTTC.